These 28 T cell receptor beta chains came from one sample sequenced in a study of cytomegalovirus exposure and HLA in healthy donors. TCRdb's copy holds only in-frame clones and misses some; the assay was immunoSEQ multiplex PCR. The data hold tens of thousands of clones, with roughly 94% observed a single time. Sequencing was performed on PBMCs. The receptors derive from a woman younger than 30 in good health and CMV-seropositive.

CDR3 sequence: CASSRKSAAGELFF. CDR3 DNA sequence: TGTGCCAGTAGTAGGAAAAGCGCCGCCGGGGAGCTGTTTTTT. J is TRBJ2-2 and V is TRBV19; D remains unclear. This CDR3 spans 14 amino acids. Germline values: CDR1 LNHDA, CDR2 SQIVND (reference sequence). V lost 4 bases and J 6 bases, leaving 12 bases between the germline ends. Filled out from reference TRBV19 and TRBJ2-2, the complete variable domain reads DGGITQSPKYLFRKEGQNVTLSCEQNLNHDAMYWYRQDPGQGLRLIYYSQIVNDFQKGDIAEGYSVSREKKESFPLTVTSAQKNPTAFYLCASSRKSAAGELFFGEGSRLTVL.

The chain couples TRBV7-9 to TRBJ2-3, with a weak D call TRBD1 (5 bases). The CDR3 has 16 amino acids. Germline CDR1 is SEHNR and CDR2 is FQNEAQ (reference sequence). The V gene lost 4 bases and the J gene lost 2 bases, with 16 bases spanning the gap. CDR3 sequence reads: CASSSQGRVSTDTQYF. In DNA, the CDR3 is TGTGCCAGCAGCTCTCAGGGAAGAGTTTCCACAGATACGCAGTATTTT.

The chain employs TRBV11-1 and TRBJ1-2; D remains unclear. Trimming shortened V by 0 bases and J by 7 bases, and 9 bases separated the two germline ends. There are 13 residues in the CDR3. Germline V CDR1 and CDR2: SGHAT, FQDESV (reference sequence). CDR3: CASSLAGRGGYTF. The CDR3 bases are TGTGCCAGCAGCTTAGCAGGCCGCGGTGGCTACACCTTC.

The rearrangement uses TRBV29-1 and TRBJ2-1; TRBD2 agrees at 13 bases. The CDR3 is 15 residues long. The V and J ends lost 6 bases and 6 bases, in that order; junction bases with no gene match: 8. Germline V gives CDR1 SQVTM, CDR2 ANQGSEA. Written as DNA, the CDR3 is TGCAGCGTCGCCGGGACTAGCGGGATCGGCAATGAGCAGTTCTTC. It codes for CSVAGTSGIGNEQFF.

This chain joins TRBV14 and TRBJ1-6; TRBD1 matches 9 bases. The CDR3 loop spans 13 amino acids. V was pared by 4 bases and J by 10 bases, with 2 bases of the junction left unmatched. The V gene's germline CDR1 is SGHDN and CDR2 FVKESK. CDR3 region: CASSRTGVSPLHF. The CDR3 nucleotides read TGTGCCAGCAGCCGGACAGGGGTATCACCCCTCCACTTT.

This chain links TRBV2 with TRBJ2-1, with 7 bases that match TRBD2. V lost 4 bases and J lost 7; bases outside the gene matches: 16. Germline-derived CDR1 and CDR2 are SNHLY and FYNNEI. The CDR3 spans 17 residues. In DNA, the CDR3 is TGTGCCAGCAGTGCCGATGGTGGGGGGGGATTTAAAAATGAGCAGTTCTTC. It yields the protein CASSADGGGGFKNEQFF.

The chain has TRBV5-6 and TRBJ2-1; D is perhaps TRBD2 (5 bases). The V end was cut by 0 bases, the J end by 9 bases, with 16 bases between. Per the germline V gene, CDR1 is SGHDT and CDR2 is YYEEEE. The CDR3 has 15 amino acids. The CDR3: CASSLEPLGTSEQFF. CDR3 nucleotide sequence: TGTGCCAGCAGCTTGGAGCCCCTGGGAACTAGTGAGCAGTTCTTC.

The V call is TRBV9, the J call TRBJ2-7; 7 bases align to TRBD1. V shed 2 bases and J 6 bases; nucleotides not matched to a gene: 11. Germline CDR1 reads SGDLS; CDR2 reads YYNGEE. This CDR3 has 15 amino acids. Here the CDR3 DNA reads TGTGCCAGCAGCGTCCGACAGGGATGGGTTTTCGAGCAGTACTTC. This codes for CASSVRQGWVFEQYF.

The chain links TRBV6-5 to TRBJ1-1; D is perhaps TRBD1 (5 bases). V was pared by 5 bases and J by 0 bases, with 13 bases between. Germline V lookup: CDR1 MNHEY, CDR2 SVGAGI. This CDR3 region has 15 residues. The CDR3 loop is CASSQGSEMNTEAFF. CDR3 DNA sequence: TGTGCCAGCAGTCAGGGTTCGGAAATGAACACTGAAGCTTTCTTT.

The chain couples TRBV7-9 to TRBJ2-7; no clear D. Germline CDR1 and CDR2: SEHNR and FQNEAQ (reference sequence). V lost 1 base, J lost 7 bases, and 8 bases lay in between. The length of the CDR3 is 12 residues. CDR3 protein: CASSLVAQEQYF. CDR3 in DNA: TGTGCCAGCAGCTTAGTAGCCCAGGAGCAGTACTTC.

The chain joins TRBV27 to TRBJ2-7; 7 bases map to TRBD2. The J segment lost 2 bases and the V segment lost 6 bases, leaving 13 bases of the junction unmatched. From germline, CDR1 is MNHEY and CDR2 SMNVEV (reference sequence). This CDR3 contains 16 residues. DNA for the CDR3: TGTGCCAGCAGCACCCTCATGGTGGGAGGGCCCTACGAGCAGTACTTC. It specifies CASSTLMVGGPYEQYF.

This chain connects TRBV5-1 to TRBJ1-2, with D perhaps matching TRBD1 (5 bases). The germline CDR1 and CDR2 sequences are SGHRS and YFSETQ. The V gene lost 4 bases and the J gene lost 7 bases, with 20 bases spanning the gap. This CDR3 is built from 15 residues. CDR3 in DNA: TGCGCCAGCAGCCTGATTGCAGGGAGGGATGGTGGCTACACCTTC. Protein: CASSLIAGRDGGYTF.

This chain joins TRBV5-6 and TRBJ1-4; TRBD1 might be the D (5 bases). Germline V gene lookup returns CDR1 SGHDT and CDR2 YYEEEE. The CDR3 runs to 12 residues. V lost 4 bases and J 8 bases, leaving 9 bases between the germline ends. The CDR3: CASSAPGEKLFF. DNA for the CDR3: TGTGCCAGCAGCGCTCCAGGGGAAAAACTGTTTTTT.

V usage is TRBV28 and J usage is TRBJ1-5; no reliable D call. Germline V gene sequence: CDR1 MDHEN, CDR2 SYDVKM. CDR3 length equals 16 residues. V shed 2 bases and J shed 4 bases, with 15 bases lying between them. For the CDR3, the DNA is TGTGCCAGCAGTTTAGAATGGTCAGGTAGTAATCAGCCCCAGCATTTT. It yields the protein CASSLEWSGSNQPQHF.

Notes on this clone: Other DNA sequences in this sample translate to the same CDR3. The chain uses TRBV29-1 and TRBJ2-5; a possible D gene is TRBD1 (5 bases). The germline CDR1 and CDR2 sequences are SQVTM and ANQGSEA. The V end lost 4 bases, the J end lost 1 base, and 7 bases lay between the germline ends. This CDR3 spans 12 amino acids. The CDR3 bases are TGCAGCGTTGGTACAGGCCAAGAGACCCAGTACTTC. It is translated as CSVGTGQETQYF.

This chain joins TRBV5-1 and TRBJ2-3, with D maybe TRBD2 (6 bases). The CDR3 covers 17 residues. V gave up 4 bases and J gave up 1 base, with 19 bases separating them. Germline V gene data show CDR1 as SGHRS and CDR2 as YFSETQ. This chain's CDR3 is CASSPAVGASGTDTQYF. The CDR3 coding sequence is TGCGCCAGCAGCCCCGCGGTAGGGGCTAGCGGCACAGATACGCAGTATTTT.

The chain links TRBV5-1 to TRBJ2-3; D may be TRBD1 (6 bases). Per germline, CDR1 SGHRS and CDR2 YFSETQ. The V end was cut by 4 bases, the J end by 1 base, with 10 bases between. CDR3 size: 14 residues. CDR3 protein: CASSIGGGTDTQYF. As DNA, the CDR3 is TGCGCCAGCAGCATTGGGGGCGGCACAGATACGCAGTATTTT.

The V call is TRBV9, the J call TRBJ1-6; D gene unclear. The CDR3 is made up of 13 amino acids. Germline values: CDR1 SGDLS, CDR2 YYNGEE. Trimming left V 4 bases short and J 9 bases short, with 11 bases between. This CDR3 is CASSSRSGSPLHF. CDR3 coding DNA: TGTGCCAGCAGCTCCCGGTCGGGTTCACCCCTCCACTTT.

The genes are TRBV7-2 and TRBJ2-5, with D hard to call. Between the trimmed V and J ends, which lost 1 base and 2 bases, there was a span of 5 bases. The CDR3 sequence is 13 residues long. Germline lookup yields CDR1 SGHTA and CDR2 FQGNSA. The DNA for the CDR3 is TGTGCCAGCAGCTTAGAGCTTCAAGAGACCCAGTACTTC. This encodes CASSLELQETQYF.

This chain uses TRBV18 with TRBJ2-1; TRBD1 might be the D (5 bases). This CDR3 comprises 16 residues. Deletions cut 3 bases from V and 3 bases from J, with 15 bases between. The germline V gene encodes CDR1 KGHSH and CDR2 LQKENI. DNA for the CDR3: TGTGCCAGCTCACCGGGGCAGCCTACTCTCTACAATGAGCAGTTCTTC. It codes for CASSPGQPTLYNEQFF.

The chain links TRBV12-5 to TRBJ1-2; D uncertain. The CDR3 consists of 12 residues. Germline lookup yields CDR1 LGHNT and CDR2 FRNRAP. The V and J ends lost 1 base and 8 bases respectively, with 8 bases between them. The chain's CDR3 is CASGLGLGGYTF. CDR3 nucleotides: TGTGCTAGTGGTTTGGGGTTGGGCGGCTACACCTTC.

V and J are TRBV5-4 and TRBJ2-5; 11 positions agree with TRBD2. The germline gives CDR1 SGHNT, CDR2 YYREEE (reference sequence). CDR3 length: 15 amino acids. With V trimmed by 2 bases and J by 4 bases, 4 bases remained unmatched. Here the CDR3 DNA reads TGTGCCAGCAGCTTTTCAACTAGCGGGAGAGAGACCCAGTACTTC. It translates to CASSFSTSGRETQYF.

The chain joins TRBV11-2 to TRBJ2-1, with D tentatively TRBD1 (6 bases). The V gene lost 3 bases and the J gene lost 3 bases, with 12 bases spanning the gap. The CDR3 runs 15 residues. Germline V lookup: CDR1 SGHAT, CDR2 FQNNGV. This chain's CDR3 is CASSLRSQGYNEQFF. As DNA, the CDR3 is TGTGCCAGCAGCTTGAGGTCACAGGGCTACAATGAGCAGTTCTTC.

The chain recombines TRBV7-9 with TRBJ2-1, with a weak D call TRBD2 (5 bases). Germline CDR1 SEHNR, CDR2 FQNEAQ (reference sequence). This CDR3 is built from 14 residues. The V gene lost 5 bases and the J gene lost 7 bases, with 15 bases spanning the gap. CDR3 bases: TGTGCCAGCAGCCAAGTGACTATTTGGAATGAGCAGTTCTTC. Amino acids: CASSQVTIWNEQFF. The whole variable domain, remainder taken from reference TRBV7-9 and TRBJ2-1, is DTGVSQNPRHKITKRGQNVTFRCDPISEHNRLYWYRQTLGQGPEFLTYFQNEAQLEKSRLLSDRFSAERPKGSFSTLEIQRTEQGDSAMYLCASSQVTIWNEQFFGPGTRLTVL.

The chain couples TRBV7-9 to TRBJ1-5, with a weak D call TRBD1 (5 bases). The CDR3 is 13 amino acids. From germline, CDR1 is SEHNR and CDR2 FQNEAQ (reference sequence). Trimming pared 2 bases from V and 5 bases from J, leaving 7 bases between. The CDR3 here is CASSLQGYQPQHF. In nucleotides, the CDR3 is TGTGCCAGCAGCTTACAGGGTTATCAGCCCCAGCATTTT.

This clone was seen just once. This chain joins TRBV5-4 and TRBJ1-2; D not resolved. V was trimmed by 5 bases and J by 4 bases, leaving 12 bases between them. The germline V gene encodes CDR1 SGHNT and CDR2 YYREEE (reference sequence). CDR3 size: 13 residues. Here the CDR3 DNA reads TGTGCCAGCAGGCCGTCGTCCGGCTATGGCTACACCTTC. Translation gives CASRPSSGYGYTF. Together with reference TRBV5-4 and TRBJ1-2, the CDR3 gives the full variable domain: ETGVTQSPTHLIKTRGQQVTLRCSSQSGHNTVSWYQQALGQGPQFIFQYYREEENGRGNFPPRFSGLQFPNYSSELNVNALELDDSALYLCASRPSSGYGYTFGSGTRLTVV.

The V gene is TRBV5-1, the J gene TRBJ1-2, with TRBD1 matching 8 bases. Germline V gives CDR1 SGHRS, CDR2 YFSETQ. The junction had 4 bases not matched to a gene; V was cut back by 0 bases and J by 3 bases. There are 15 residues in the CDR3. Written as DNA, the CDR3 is TGCGCCAGCAGCTTGGCACCGACAGGGGACTATGGCTACACCTTC. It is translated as CASSLAPTGDYGYTF. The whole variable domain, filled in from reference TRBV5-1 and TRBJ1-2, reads KAGVTQTPRYLIKTRGQQVTLSCSPISGHRSVSWYQQTPGQGLQFLFEYFSETQRNKGNFPGRFSGRQFSNSRSEMNVSTLELGDSALYLCASSLAPTGDYGYTFGSGTRLTVV.

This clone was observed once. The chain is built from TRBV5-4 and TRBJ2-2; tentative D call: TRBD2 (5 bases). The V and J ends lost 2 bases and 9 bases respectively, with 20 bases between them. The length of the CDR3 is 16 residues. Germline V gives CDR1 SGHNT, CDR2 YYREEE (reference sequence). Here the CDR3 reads CASSLQTGESRRELFF. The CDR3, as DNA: TGTGCCAGCAGCTTACAGACCGGGGAAAGTCGCCGGGAGCTGTTTTTT.